This T cell receptor beta chain was found in a study of T cells in Graves' hyperthyroidism and ophthalmopathy. Study-level findings and limits: Blood also contained most expanded thyroid clonotypes above 0.001. The model foresaw ophthalmopathy a median roughly 6.3 months prior to onset.

The study based diagnoses on clinical symptoms, serum thyroxine and TRAb, thyroid ultrasound and orbital computed tomography. To note about this clonotype: No antigen is known for it.

It was RNA transcripts that yielded the amplified TCR beta CDR3 regions. HTBI primers were the set used in a first-round RT-PCR of the TCR CDR3. TCRdb used MiXCR to reprocess the multiplex PCR reads, holding one entry per CDR3 protein. This table holds approximately 420,000 distinct CDR3 sequences, 15% found once. The source is a woman between 25 and 40 years old with Graves' hyperthyroidism. Sequenced: blood.

The CDR3 sequence: CAWSVRGLETQYF. Here the CDR3 DNA reads TGTGCCTGGAGTGTACGAGGTTTGGAGACCCAGTACTTC. This chain connects TRBV30 to TRBJ2-5; D is unclear. The CDR3 sequence is 13 residues long. Trimming left V 0 bases short and J 5 bases short, with 10 bases between. Looked up from germline, CDR1 is GTSNPN and CDR2 is SVGIG (reference sequence).